A selection of T cell receptor beta chains follows, all from one sample in a study of cytotoxic CD8 clonotypes in ibrutinib-treated CLL. Sequencing was performed with immunoSEQ multiplex PCR; in TCRdb, only in-frame clones are kept and a portion is missing. Here the sample spans 150,000 or so clones, 75% to 85% being singletons. This sample comprised PBMCs, obtained after 36 months of ibrutinib treatment. The source of these receptors is a human donor with chronic lymphocytic leukemia. The CDR3 runs from the conserved cysteine through the conserved F or W.

j_gene | v_gene | CDR3aa
TRBJ2-7 | TRBV2 | CATSVMGEQYF
TRBJ1-2 | TRBV19 | CASSLGNGYTF
TRBJ1-2 | TRBV28 | CASSLFPADPYGYTF
TRBJ2-7 | TRBV27 | CASRGGPYEQYF
TRBJ2-1 | TRBV2 | CASSEILATYNEQFF
TRBJ2-7 | TRBV15 | CATRDILFYEQYF
TRBJ2-3 | TRBV7-9 | CASSLGLSTDTQYF
TRBJ2-7 | TRBV5-4 | CASSLGAYEQYF
TRBJ2-1 | TRBV9 | CASSKGTSGSDEQFF
TRBJ2-7 | TRBV11-2 | CASSFLPGTGKYEQYF
TRBJ1-1 | TRBV7-2 | CASSLVKGRTTEAFF
TRBJ2-5 | TRBV5-6 | CASSLPGGETQYF
TRBJ1-2 | TRBV27 | CASSLWPLNYGYTF
TRBJ2-7 | TRBV18 | CASSPNDRVVEQYF
TRBJ1-1 | TRBV7-8 | CASSSQLGPEAFF
TRBJ1-2 | TRBV5-1 | CASSLDRGGIHGYTF
TRBJ1-4 | TRBV29-1 | CSVEGETNEKLFF
TRBJ2-5 | TRBV7-7 | CASSAGGPETQYF
TRBJ2-2 | TRBV14 | CASRDRVNAGELFF
TRBJ1-4 | TRBV18 | CASSPGATNEKLFF
TRBJ2-1 | TRBV6-5 | CASTRGTSGRNEQFF
TRBJ2-2 | TRBV7-9 | CASSRESSGELFF
TRBJ1-1 | TRBV30 | CAWIRIRGRTEAFF
TRBJ1-1 | TRBV15 | CATSRFRGGGAEAFF
TRBJ2-3 | TRBV9 | CASSAFPDTQYF
TRBJ2-7 | TRBV4-2 | CASSRMEGTAYEQYF
TRBJ2-7 | TRBV5-1 | CASSLLLAGYEQYF
TRBJ2-7 | TRBV5-1 | CASSLAETSGGWEQYF
TRBJ2-7 | TRBV28 | CASRSVIYEQYF
TRBJ2-1 | TRBV2 | CASSEAGTSVHNEQFF
TRBJ2-1 | TRBV4-1 | CASGKSGTGWYNEQFF
TRBJ1-4 | TRBV5-1 | CASSLEQKFGYEKLFF
TRBJ2-7 | TRBV5-4 | CASSPAGTRTYEQYF
TRBJ1-1 | TRBV9 | CASSVDLRGPMNTEAFF
TRBJ2-7 | TRBV2 | CASSPRGVRSGYEQYF
TRBJ1-1 | TRBV5-4 | CASTPGRGNTEAFF
TRBJ2-4 | TRBV11-3 | CASSRSSGTKNIQYF
TRBJ1-5 | TRBV12-5 | CASGGEGRVHVSNQPQHF
TRBJ2-7 | TRBV5-4 | CASSWGTANYEQYF
TRBJ1-2 | TRBV6-1 | CASSGRDRAHYGYTF
TRBJ1-1 | TRBV5-6 | CASSLRNGQGRAEAFF